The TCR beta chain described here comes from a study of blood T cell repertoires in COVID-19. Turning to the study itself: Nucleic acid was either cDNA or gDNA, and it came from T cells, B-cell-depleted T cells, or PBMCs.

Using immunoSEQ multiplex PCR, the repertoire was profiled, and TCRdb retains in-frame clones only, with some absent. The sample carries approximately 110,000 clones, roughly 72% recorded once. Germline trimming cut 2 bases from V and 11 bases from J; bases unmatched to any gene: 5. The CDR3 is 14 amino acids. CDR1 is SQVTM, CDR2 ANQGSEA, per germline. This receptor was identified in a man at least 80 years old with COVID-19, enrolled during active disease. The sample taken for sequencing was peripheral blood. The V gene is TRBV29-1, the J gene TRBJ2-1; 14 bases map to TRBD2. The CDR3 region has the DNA TGCAGCGTTGAAAGCCGGACTAGCGGGAGGAAGCAGTTCTTC. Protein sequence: CSVESRTSGRKQFF.